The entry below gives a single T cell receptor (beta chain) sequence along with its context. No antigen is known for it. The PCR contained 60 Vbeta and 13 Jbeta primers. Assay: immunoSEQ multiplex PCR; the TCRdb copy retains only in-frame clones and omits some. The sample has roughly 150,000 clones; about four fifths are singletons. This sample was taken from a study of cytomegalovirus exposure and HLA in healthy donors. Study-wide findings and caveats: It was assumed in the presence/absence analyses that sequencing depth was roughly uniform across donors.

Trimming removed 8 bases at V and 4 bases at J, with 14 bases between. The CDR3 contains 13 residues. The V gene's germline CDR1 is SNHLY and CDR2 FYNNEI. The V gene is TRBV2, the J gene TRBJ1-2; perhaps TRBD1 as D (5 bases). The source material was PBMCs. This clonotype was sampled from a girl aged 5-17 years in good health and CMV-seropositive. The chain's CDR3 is CASGARVAYGYTF. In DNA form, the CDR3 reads TGTGCCAGCGGGGCCAGGGTCGCCTATGGCTACACCTTC.